Included here is one T cell receptor (beta chain) sequence, with context. The record originates from a study of OX40 agonist ivuxolimab in advanced cancers. TCRdb's table, derived via immunoSEQ multiplex PCR, lists solely in-frame clones and lacks some. This sample has approximately 77,000 clones, with about 82% found just once. This CDR3 contains 16 residues. V was pared by 2 bases and J by 5 bases, with 19 bases between. Germline V gene data show CDR1 as SQVTM and CDR2 as ANQGSEA. The receptor was isolated from an adult with an advanced solid tumor such as melanoma, head and neck, liver or kidney cancer. The chain is built from TRBV29-1 and TRBJ2-1, with D possibly matching TRBD1 (5 bases). Source: CD4+ or CD8+ T cells sorted from blood, taken in a trial of the OX40 agonist ivuxolimab. The DNA of the CDR3 is TGCAGCGTTGAACTAGGGGCTACCTCAGGGAACAATGAGCAGTTCTTC. Protein product: CSVELGATSGNNEQFF.